The 9 T cell receptor beta chains given below trace back to one sample, sequenced in a study of tumor and adjacent non-tumor tissue in lung cancer. The template was RNA from unsorted bulk tissue. The normal lung tissue was taken more than 3 cm from the tumor edge. A modified ARM-PCR protocol with three rounds of nested PCR amplified TCRbeta. From the multiplex PCR reads, TCRdb called clonotypes with MiXCR, one entry per CDR3 protein. The profile covers around 80,000 distinct CDR3 sequences, with less than 85% appearing a single time and about two fifths taken by the ten largest. The sequencing input was distant non-tumor lung tissue. The receptors were sampled from a man between 65 and 80 years old with non-small cell lung cancer.

Of note for this clonotype: At one end, the junction sequence differs from germline, possibly due to a read error. Here the CDR3 reads CASITRGGIGIGDTETFF. The CDR3 DNA reads TGTGCCAGCATTACAAGAGGCGGGATAGGGATCGGGGACACTGAAACTTTCTTT. The chain couples TRBV6-5 to TRBJ1-1, with D tentatively TRBD1 (6 bases). CDR1 and CDR2 from the germline V gene are MNHEY and SVGAGI. CDR3 length: 18 amino acids.

The chain couples TRBV29-1 to TRBJ2-1; D is perhaps TRBD2 (5 bases). This CDR3 region has 12 residues. Germline V gene sequence: CDR1 SQVTM, CDR2 ANQGSEA. The DNA of the CDR3 is TGCACCGAGGAGGATTCCTACAATGAGCAGTTCTTC. Its protein is CTEEDSYNEQFF.

As to this clonotype: One end of the junction fails to match germline, which may point to a read error. This chain links TRBV12-5 with TRBJ1-5; D is undetermined. The CDR3 is 14 amino acids. Germline CDR1 LGHNT, CDR2 FRNRAP. Here the CDR3 reads CASGLSAGSQPQHF. Written as DNA, the CDR3 is TGTGCTAGTGGCCTTTCTGCTGGCAGTCAGCCACAGCATTTT.

Note on this clonotype: A single base separates this from a much larger clone, so it may be a read error. The chain recombines TRBV12-3 or TRBV12-4 with TRBJ2-5, with 11 bases aligning to TRBD1. The CDR3 has 15 amino acids. The J segment lost 6 bases and the V segment lost 7 bases, leaving 10 bases of the junction unmatched. Written as DNA, the CDR3 is TGTGCCAGCAACTCCACCGGGACAGGGGGAAAGACCCAGTACTTC. Translated: CASNSTGTGGKTQYF.

A remark on this clonotype: Germline and junction disagree at one end, which may indicate a read error. The CDR3 loop is CAISPSRLYEQYF. In DNA form, the CDR3 reads TGTGCTATCAGTCCCTCCAGGCTTTACGAGCAGTACTTC. The rearrangement uses TRBV10-3 and TRBJ2-7, with D hard to call. The CDR3 covers 13 residues. Germline values: CDR1 ENHRY, CDR2 SYGVKD.

For this clonotype: Germline is not matched at one junction end, which may reflect a read error. This CDR3 reads CASGVDTQYF. DNA of the CDR3: TGTGCTAGCGGTGTGGATACGCAGTACTTT. The chain is built from TRBV6-2 or TRBV6-3 and TRBJ2-3; tentatively, D is TRBD2 (6 bases). This CDR3 comprises 10 residues. CDR1 is MNHEY and CDR2 is SVGEGT in the germline V gene.

With regard to this clonotype: At one end, the junction sequence differs from germline, possibly due to a read error. The chain combines TRBV6-2 or TRBV6-3 with TRBJ2-6; perhaps D is TRBD1 or TRBD2 (5 bases each). Germline CDR1 is MNHEY and CDR2 is SVGEGT. The CDR3 covers 12 residues. CDR3 sequence reads: CASRTGTNVLIF. CDR3 bases: TGTGCCAGCCGCACCGGGACCAACGTCCTGATTTTC.

Notes on this clonotype: Sequence at one end of the junction differs from germline and may be a read error. The chain uses TRBV11-2 and TRBJ1-1; D is ambiguous. The CDR3 covers 11 residues. Per the germline V gene, CDR1 is SGHAT and CDR2 is FQNNGV. The CDR3 region is CVSATVDDAIF. The CDR3 bases are TGTGTCAGCGCCACGGTGGACGACGCTATCTTT.

The CDR3 DNA reads TGTGCCAGCAACCCAGAACGACTCGGGGAGACTGAAGCTTTCTTT. Translated, it gives CASNPERLGETEAFF. The rearrangement links TRBV12-3 or TRBV12-4 to TRBJ1-1; D gene uncertain. Trimming removed 7 bases at V and 5 bases at J, with 20 bases between. There are 15 residues in the CDR3.